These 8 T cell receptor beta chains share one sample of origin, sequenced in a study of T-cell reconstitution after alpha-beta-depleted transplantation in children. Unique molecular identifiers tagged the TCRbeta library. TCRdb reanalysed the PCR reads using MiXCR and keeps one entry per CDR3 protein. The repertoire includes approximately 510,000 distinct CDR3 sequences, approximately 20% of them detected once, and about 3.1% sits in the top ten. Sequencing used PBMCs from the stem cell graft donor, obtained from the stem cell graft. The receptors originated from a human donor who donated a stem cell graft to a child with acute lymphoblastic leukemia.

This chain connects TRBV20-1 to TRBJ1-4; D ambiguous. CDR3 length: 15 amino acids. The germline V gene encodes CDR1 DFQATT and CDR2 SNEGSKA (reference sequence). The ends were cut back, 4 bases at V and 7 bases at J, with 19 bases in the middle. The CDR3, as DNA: TGCAGTGCTACCCGCCCCCTGTTACAAACTGAAAAACTGTTTTTT. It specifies CSATRPLLQTEKLFF.

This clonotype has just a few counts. CDR3 residues: CASSEALPGPEQYF. CDR3 sequence (DNA): TGTGCCAGCAGTGAAGCGCTTCCAGGCCCCGAGCAGTACTTC. This chain connects TRBV2 to TRBJ2-7; no clear D. This CDR3 region has 14 residues. Germline CDR1 is SNHLY and CDR2 is FYNNEI. The V end was cut by 0 bases, the J end by 6 bases, with 12 bases between. The full variable domain, with the rest looked up from reference TRBV2 and TRBJ2-7, is EPEVTQTPSHQVTQMGQEVILRCVPISNHLYFYWYRQILGQKVEFLVSFYNNEISEKSEIFDDQFSVERPDGSNFTLKIRSTKLEDSAMYFCASSEALPGPEQYFGPGTRLTVT.

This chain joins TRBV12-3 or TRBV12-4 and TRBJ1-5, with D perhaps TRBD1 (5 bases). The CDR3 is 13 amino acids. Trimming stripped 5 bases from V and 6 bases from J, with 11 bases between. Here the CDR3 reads CASSVQARQPQHF. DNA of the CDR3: TGTGCCAGCAGTGTACAGGCCCGTCAGCCCCAGCATTTT.

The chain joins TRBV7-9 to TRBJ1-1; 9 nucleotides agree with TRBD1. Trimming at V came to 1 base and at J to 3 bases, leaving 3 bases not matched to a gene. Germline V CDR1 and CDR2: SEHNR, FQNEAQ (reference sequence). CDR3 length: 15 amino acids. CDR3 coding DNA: TGTGCCAGCAGCTTAGTGACAGGGGGACACACTGAAGCTTTCTTT. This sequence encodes CASSLVTGGHTEAFF.

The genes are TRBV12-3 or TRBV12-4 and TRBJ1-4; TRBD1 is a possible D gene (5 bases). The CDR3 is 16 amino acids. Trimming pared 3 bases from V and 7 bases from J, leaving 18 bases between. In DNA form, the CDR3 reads TGTGCCAGCAGTTTTTCCACAGGCCCGAGACGTGAAAAACTGTTTTTT. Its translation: CASSFSTGPRREKLFF.

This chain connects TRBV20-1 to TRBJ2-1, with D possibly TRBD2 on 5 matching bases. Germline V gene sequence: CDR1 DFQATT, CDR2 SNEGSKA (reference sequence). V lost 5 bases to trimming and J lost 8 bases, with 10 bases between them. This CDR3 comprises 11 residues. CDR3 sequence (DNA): TGCAGTGCTCCACTAGTCTATGAGCAGTTCTTC. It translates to CSAPLVYEQFF.

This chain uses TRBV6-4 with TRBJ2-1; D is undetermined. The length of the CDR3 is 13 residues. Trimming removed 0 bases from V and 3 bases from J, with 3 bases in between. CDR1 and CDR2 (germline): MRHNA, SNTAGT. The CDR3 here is CASSDSDYNEQFF. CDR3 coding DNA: TGTGCCAGCAGTGACTCGGACTACAATGAGCAGTTCTTC.

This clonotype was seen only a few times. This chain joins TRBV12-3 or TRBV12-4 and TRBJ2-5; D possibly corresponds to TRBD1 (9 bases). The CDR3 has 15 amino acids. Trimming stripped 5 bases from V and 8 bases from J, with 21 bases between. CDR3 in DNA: TGTGCCAGCAGTACGGGGGGGGGACAGGGAGATACCCAGTACTTC. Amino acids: CASSTGGGQGDTQYF.